This is a list of T cell receptor beta chains from one sample in a study of blood T cell repertoires in COVID-19. The protocol was immunoSEQ multiplex PCR, while the TCRdb copy is restricted to in-frame clones and leaves out a portion. The table shows under 250,000 clones, with around three quarters occurring only once. Material for sequencing was peripheral blood. All receptors derive from a woman in her 70s with acute or convalescent COVID-19. Each CDR3 is given with its conserved first and last residue. Fields, in order: D gene, J gene, V gene, clone size, CDR3 length, CDR3 DNA, CDR3 protein. The D gene is left open where the match is weak. Rows may omit the clone size; those that give it use once, few, many or a size class.

D: TRBD1
J: TRBJ1-4
V: TRBV30
size: .
length: 18
DNA: TGTGCCTGGAGTGTTCAGGGGGCGCGTTTTGCAACTAATGAAAAACTGTTTTTT
CDR3: CAWSVQGARFATNEKLFF

D: .
J: TRBJ2-1
V: TRBV5-1
size: once
length: 15
DNA: TGCGCCAGCAGCGCCGGAGTAGTCAACTACAATGAGCAGTTCTTC
CDR3: CASSAGVVNYNEQFF

D: .
J: TRBJ1-4
V: TRBV4-2
size: .
length: 15
DNA: TGTGCCAGCAGCCAAGAGGGTACAGGGACTGAAAAACTGTTTTTT
CDR3: CASSQEGTGTEKLFF

D: TRBD1
J: TRBJ1-6
V: TRBV28
size: .
length: 17
DNA: TGTGCCAGCCTGGGGACAGGGGCCAGCTCCTATAATTCACCCCTCCACTTT
CDR3: CASLGTGASSYNSPLHF

D: .
J: TRBJ1-6
V: TRBV2
size: .
length: 14
DNA: TGTGCCAGCTGGGAGGGGCCCTATAATTCACCCCTCCACTTT
CDR3: CASWEGPYNSPLHF

D: TRBD1
J: TRBJ2-2
V: TRBV5-1
size: .
length: 15
DNA: TGCGCCAGCAGCTTGGGACAGGGCCCGACCGGGGAGCTGTTTTTT
CDR3: CASSLGQGPTGELFF

D: TRBD2
J: TRBJ2-7
V: TRBV5-1
size: .
length: 15
DNA: TGCGCCAGCAGCTTGGGGCTAGCGGAGTACTACGAGCAGTACTTC
CDR3: CASSLGLAEYYEQYF

D: .
J: TRBJ2-2
V: TRBV5-4
size: .
length: 13
DNA: TGTGCCAGCAGCTTCCAAGGACTCCCGGAGCTGTTTTTT
CDR3: CASSFQGLPELFF

D: TRBD1
J: TRBJ1-6
V: TRBV3-1/TRBV3-2
size: .
length: 16
DNA: TGTGCCAGCAGCCAAGCAGGGGGCATATATAATTCACCCCTCCACTTT
CDR3: CASSQAGGIYNSPLHF

D: .
J: TRBJ2-2
V: TRBV6-5
size: .
length: 15
DNA: TGTGCCAGCAGTTACTCGGGAGAGTCCACCGGGGAGCTGTTTTTT
CDR3: CASSYSGESTGELFF

D: .
J: TRBJ1-2
V: TRBV5-1
size: .
length: 14
DNA: TGCGCCAGCAGCTTGGTGGGCCCCCCGGGAGGCTACACCTTC
CDR3: CASSLVGPPGGYTF

D: TRBD1
J: TRBJ1-5
V: TRBV28
size: .
length: 14
DNA: TGTGCCAGCAGTCCCGGGACAGGGGTTCAGCCCCAGCATTTT
CDR3: CASSPGTGVQPQHF

D: .
J: TRBJ2-1
V: TRBV20-1
size: .
length: 11
DNA: TGCAGTGCTACGGGAATTGATGAGCAGTTCTTC
CDR3: CSATGIDEQFF

D: .
J: TRBJ2-1
V: TRBV5-5
size: once
length: 13
DNA: TGTGCCAGCAGCTTGTTGGGAGACAATGAGCAGTTCTTC
CDR3: CASSLLGDNEQFF

D: TRBD2
J: TRBJ2-7
V: TRBV27
size: .
length: 15
DNA: TGTGCCAGCAGTTTAGAGGCTAGCGGAACCTACGAGCAGTACTTC
CDR3: CASSLEASGTYEQYF

D: TRBD1
J: TRBJ2-2
V: TRBV13
size: few
length: 16
DNA: TGTGCCAGCAGCTTAACCCAGGGGGTGCTCACCGGGGAGCTGTTTTTT
CDR3: CASSLTQGVLTGELFF

D: TRBD1
J: TRBJ2-7
V: TRBV19
size: once
length: 14
DNA: TGTGCCAGTAGTTACCGGGACAGGGAACACGAGCAGTACTTC
CDR3: CASSYRDREHEQYF

D: .
J: TRBJ1-4
V: TRBV5-1
size: .
length: 15
DNA: TGCGCCAGCAGCTGGGGGGGGGCGCAGCGTGAAAAACTGTTTTTT
CDR3: CASSWGGAQREKLFF

D: TRBD1
J: TRBJ1-4
V: TRBV18
size: .
length: 14
DNA: TGTGCCAGCTCACCGGACAGGGGGAAAGAAAAACTGTTTTTT
CDR3: CASSPDRGKEKLFF

D: .
J: TRBJ2-7
V: TRBV30
size: .
length: 13
DNA: TGTGCCTGGAGTGTTAAGAGCTCCTACGAGCAGTACTTC
CDR3: CAWSVKSSYEQYF

D: .
J: TRBJ2-7
V: TRBV6-5
size: .
length: 13
DNA: TGTGCCAGCAGCCAGACTTCTTCCTACGAGCAGTACTTC
CDR3: CASSQTSSYEQYF

D: .
J: TRBJ1-4
V: TRBV5-1
size: .
length: 16
DNA: TGCGCCAGCAGCCCCTCGGGTAGCGCAACTAATGAAAAACTGTTTTTT
CDR3: CASSPSGSATNEKLFF

D: TRBD2
J: TRBJ2-1
V: TRBV7-6
size: .
length: 18
DNA: TGTGCCAGCAGCCACGACAGGGAAGGACTAGCGGGGGACAATGAGCAGTTCTTC
CDR3: CASSHDREGLAGDNEQFF

D: TRBD2
J: TRBJ2-7
V: TRBV9
size: .
length: 16
DNA: TGTGCCAGCAGCCCTACTAGCGGGAGTAGACGGGCCGAGCAGTACTTC
CDR3: CASSPTSGSRRAEQYF

D: .
J: TRBJ2-5
V: TRBV5-1
size: once
length: 14
DNA: TGCGCCAGCAGCTTGGCCGCGAGGGAGGAGACCCAGTACTTC
CDR3: CASSLAAREETQYF

D: TRBD1
J: TRBJ1-2
V: TRBV5-4
size: .
length: 14
DNA: TGTGCCAGCAGCCCAGGGACAGGGAAACATGGCTACACCTTC
CDR3: CASSPGTGKHGYTF

D: .
J: TRBJ2-2
V: TRBV7-2
size: .
length: 15
DNA: TGTGCCAGCAGCTTAGTCACTACGAACACCGGGGAGCTGTTTTTT
CDR3: CASSLVTTNTGELFF

D: .
J: TRBJ1-2
V: TRBV3-1/TRBV3-2
size: .
length: 12
DNA: TGTGCCAGCAGCCGAGGTGACTATGGCTACACCTTC
CDR3: CASSRGDYGYTF

D: .
J: TRBJ1-2
V: TRBV12-3/TRBV12-4
size: many
length: 11
DNA: TGTGCCAGCAGTCAACAATATGGCTACACCTTC
CDR3: CASSQQYGYTF

D: .
J: TRBJ2-2
V: TRBV7-9
size: .
length: 14
DNA: TGTGCCAGCAGTTCGGGACTGAACACCGGGGAGCTGTTTTTT
CDR3: CASSSGLNTGELFF

D: .
J: TRBJ2-7
V: TRBV19
size: .
length: 14
DNA: TGTGCCAGTAAGGGGACTGCCGGATCCTACGAGCAGTACTTC
CDR3: CASKGTAGSYEQYF

D: .
J: TRBJ2-2
V: TRBV28
size: few
length: 13
DNA: TGTGCCAGCAGTTTTTATTACACCGGGGAGCTGTTTTTT
CDR3: CASSFYYTGELFF

D: TRBD2
J: TRBJ2-4
V: TRBV5-1
size: .
length: 18
DNA: TGCGCCAGCAGCTGGGAACTAGCGGGAGACCCAGCCAAAAACATTCAGTACTTC
CDR3: CASSWELAGDPAKNIQYF

D: TRBD1
J: TRBJ1-3
V: TRBV5-1
size: .
length: 17
DNA: TGCGCCAGCAGCTTGGGGGGACAGAGAATTACTGGAAACACCATATATTTT
CDR3: CASSLGGQRITGNTIYF

D: .
J: TRBJ1-6
V: TRBV11-2
size: once
length: 17
DNA: TGTGCCAGCAGCTTAGATGGGAGGAGCTCCTATAATTCACCCCTCCACTTT
CDR3: CASSLDGRSSYNSPLHF

D: TRBD2
J: TRBJ2-5
V: TRBV5-4
size: .
length: 15
DNA: TGTGCCAGCAGTCCCCCGGGAGGAGGGAGTGAGACCCAGTACTTC
CDR3: CASSPPGGGSETQYF

D: TRBD1
J: TRBJ1-2
V: TRBV2
size: .
length: 14
DNA: TGTGCCAGCAGTTATTCGGACAGGGCCCATGGCTACACCTTC
CDR3: CASSYSDRAHGYTF

D: TRBD1
J: TRBJ2-2
V: TRBV24-1
size: .
length: 16
DNA: TGTGCCACCAGTGATAATGACAGGGGGGACACCGGGGAGCTGTTTTTT
CDR3: CATSDNDRGDTGELFF

D: .
J: TRBJ2-1
V: TRBV5-1
size: .
length: 15
DNA: TGCGCCAGCAGGATGGCTTCATTCTCCTACAATGAGCAGTTCTTC
CDR3: CASRMASFSYNEQFF

D: .
J: TRBJ2-3
V: TRBV5-4
size: .
length: 14
DNA: TGTGCCAGCAGCCCGGGACTGAAGCCAGATACGCAGTATTTT
CDR3: CASSPGLKPDTQYF

D: .
J: TRBJ2-3
V: TRBV3-1/TRBV3-2
size: .
length: 14
DNA: TGTGCCAGCAGCCAAGATCTCAGCACAGATACGCAGTATTTT
CDR3: CASSQDLSTDTQYF

D: .
J: TRBJ2-7
V: TRBV11-2
size: once
length: 13
DNA: TGTGCCAGCAGCTTAGGTTCAAACTACGAGCAGTACTTC
CDR3: CASSLGSNYEQYF

D: TRBD1
J: TRBJ2-7
V: TRBV6-5
size: .
length: 14
DNA: TGTGCCAGCAGTTACCGACAGGGGGCCTACGAGCAGTACTTC
CDR3: CASSYRQGAYEQYF

D: .
J: TRBJ2-1
V: TRBV10-3
size: .
length: 15
DNA: TGTGCTATCAGGGGGGAGGGGAATTCCTACAATGAGCAGTTCTTC
CDR3: CAIRGEGNSYNEQFF

D: .
J: TRBJ2-1
V: TRBV2
size: .
length: 14
DNA: TGTGCCAGCAGTGAGACTTTCTCCTACAATGAGCAGTTCTTC
CDR3: CASSETFSYNEQFF

D: .
J: TRBJ1-5
V: TRBV27
size: .
length: 15
DNA: TGTGCCAGCAGTTTCGGGGGGCAGAGCAATCAGCCCCAGCATTTT
CDR3: CASSFGGQSNQPQHF

D: .
J: TRBJ2-7
V: TRBV13
size: .
length: 13
DNA: TGTGCCAGCAGCTTAAGGGGATCCTACGAGCAGTACTTC
CDR3: CASSLRGSYEQYF

D: TRBD1
J: TRBJ2-1
V: TRBV6-5
size: many
length: 13
DNA: TGTGCCAGCAAGGGGGCGTTGGTCAATGAGCAGTTCTTC
CDR3: CASKGALVNEQFF

D: TRBD1
J: TRBJ1-1
V: TRBV2
size: few
length: 17
DNA: TGTGCCAGCAGTGAAGCGGCCAGGGGGACCCGGCGGACTGAAGCTTTCTTT
CDR3: CASSEAARGTRRTEAFF

D: .
J: TRBJ1-1
V: TRBV5-4
size: .
length: 13
DNA: TGTGCCAGCAGCTTGGACACGAACACTGAAGCTTTCTTT
CDR3: CASSLDTNTEAFF

D: TRBD1
J: TRBJ2-7
V: TRBV5-1
size: .
length: 13
DNA: TGCGCCAGCAGCGCCGGACAGGGGTACGAGCAGTACTTC
CDR3: CASSAGQGYEQYF

D: TRBD2
J: TRBJ2-3
V: TRBV3-1/TRBV3-2
size: .
length: 17
DNA: TGTGCCAGCAGCCAAGGGAGCGGGAGGGGGGCAAGCGATACGCAGTATTTT
CDR3: CASSQGSGRGASDTQYF

D: TRBD2
J: TRBJ2-3
V: TRBV5-1
size: .
length: 16
DNA: TGCGCCAGCAGCTTGGTTGTGGGAGGGCCGGGAGATACGCAGTATTTT
CDR3: CASSLVVGGPGDTQYF

D: .
J: TRBJ1-5
V: TRBV7-2
size: .
length: 15
DNA: TGTGCCAGCAGCTTAGATCAGGGGAAGGGGGAGCCCCAGCATTTT
CDR3: CASSLDQGKGEPQHF